This TCR beta chain appears in the sequencing data of a study of T-cell reconstitution after alpha-beta-depleted transplantation in children. The TCRbeta library was prepared with unique molecular identifiers. Each CDR3 protein gets one entry after TCRdb re-called the PCR reads with MiXCR. The sample has fewer than 120,000 distinct CDR3 sequences, about a tenth seen once. Germline loops: CDR1 SGHNT, CDR2 YYREEE (reference sequence). V trimming: 3 bases; J trimming: 2 bases; junction bases outside the gene matches: 7. CDR3 length equals 15 residues. The source of this sequence is a human donor who donated a stem cell graft to a child with acute lymphoblastic leukemia. The sequenced sample was PBMCs from the stem cell graft donor, obtained from the stem cell graft. The chain joins TRBV5-4 to TRBJ1-1; TRBD1 matches at 7 bases. The CDR3 sequence is CASSSTGVGNTEAFF. The CDR3 DNA sequence: TGTGCCAGCAGCTCTACAGGGGTTGGAAACACTGAAGCTTTCTTT.